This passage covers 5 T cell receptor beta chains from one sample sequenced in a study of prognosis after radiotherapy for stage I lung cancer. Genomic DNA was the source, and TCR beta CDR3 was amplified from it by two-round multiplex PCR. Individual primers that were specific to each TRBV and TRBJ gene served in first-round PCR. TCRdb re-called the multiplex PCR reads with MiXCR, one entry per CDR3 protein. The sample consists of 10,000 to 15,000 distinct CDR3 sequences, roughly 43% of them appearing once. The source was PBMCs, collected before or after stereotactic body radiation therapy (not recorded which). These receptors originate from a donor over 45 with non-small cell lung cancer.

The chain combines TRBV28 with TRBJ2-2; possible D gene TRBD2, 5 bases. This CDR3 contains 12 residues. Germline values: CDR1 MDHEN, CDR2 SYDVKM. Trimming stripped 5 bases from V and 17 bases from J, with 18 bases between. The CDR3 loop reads CASSLPTGEPFF. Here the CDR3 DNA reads TGTGCCAGCAGTCTACCCACCGGGGAGCCTTTTTTT.

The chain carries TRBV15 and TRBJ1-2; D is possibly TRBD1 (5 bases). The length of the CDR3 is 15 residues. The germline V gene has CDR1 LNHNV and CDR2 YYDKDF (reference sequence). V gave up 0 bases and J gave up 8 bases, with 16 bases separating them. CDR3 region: CATSRDLIGTGGYTF. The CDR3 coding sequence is TGTGCCACCAGCAGAGATCTGATTGGAACAGGCGGCTACACCTTC.

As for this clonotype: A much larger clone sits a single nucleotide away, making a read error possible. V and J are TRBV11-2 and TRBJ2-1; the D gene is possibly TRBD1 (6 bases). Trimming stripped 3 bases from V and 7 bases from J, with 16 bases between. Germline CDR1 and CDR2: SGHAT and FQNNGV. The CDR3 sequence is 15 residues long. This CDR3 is CASSLDGQRGNEQFF. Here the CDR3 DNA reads TGTGCCAGCAGCTTGGACGGACAGAGGGGTAATGAGCAGTTCTTC.

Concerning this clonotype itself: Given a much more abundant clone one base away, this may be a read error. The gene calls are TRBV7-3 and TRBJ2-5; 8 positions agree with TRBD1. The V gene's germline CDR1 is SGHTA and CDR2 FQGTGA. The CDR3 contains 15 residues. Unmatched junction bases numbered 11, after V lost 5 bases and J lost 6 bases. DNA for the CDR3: TGTGCCAGCAGCCCTGAACCAGGGGGCGTCCAGACCCAGTACTTC. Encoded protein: CASSPEPGGVQTQYF.

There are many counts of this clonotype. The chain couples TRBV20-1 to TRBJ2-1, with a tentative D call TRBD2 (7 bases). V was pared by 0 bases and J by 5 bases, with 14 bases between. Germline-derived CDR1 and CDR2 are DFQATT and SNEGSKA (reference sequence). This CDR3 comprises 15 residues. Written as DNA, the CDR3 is TGCAGTGCTAGAGATCGAAGGGGGGGGGACAATGAGCAGTTCTTC. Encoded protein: CSARDRRGGDNEQFF.